This TCR beta chain derives from a study of T cell repertoires in cytomegalovirus infection. Study overall: HLA-B-restricted CMV epitopes that are well studied were used alongside recently identified HLA-C-restricted ones. It was the public TCR beta signatures that indicated both CMV infection and matching HLA type. Regarding the study as a whole: The cumulative frequency of public TCR beta families identified carriers of CMV plus the relevant HLA. The response measured ex vivo was dominated by TCR beta clonotypes (HLA-C-restricted and CMV-specific).

This clonotype was counted only a few times. Its antigen is as yet unknown. The CDR3 loop spans 16 amino acids. The V gene lost 0 bases and the J gene lost 0 bases, with 9 bases spanning the gap. Germline V gene sequence: CDR1 LGHNA, CDR2 YNFKEQ. TCRdb redid the calling of the reads with MiXCR, one entry per CDR3 protein. The data hold about 100,000 distinct CDR3 sequences, with 29% observed a single time. The clonotype was recovered from a human donor in good health (CMV status not recorded). Some clones in this sample may be carry-over from other donors' samples. The chain carries TRBV4-2 and TRBJ1-3; weak D call: TRBD1 (5 bases). The sequencing used CD8+ T cells from cultured PBMCs, collected from culture after CMV antigen stimulation. CDR3 region: CASSQDRQSSGNTIYF. In DNA form, the CDR3 reads TGTGCCAGCAGCCAAGATCGACAGAGCTCTGGAAACACCATATATTTT.